This T cell receptor (beta chain) originates from a study of shared clonotypes between healthy human individuals. Looking at the study overall: The composition of the donors was a couple of women and a few men aged 18 to 49.

Study-wide results and limits: Apart from blood, nothing was sampled; tissue repertoires likely differ.

Researchers ran the assay at a deep level. The unsorted PBMC sample used ten immunoSEQ deep assay plates. The repertoire was sequenced with immunoSEQ multiplex PCR; TCRdb's copy has only in-frame clones and lacks some. The sample includes about 99,000 clones, more than 45% of them seen just once. This clone was counted ten times or more. No antigen is known for it. This CDR3 contains 14 residues. After removal of 4 bases from V and 6 bases from J, the junction contained 7 bases not matched to a gene. Germline CDR1 is SGHRS and CDR2 is YFSETQ. This clonotype was obtained from a woman aged 40 to 55 in good health. Some clones in this sample may be carry-over from other donors' samples. This chain uses TRBV5-1 with TRBJ2-7; 10 nucleotides line up with TRBD1. Sequences were obtained from PBMCs. CDR3 coding DNA: TGCGCCAGCAGCCCCCGGGACAGGGGTGGCGAGCAGTACTTC. Translation: CASSPRDRGGEQYF.